The 5 T cell receptor beta chains listed next were all sequenced from one sample in a study of T cells in Graves' hyperthyroidism and ophthalmopathy. TCR beta CDR3 regions were amplified from RNA transcripts. HTBI primers were used for first-round RT-PCR of the TCR CDR3. TCRdb processed the multiplex PCR reads anew with MiXCR; each CDR3 protein has one entry. The sample lists a few hundred thousand distinct CDR3 sequences, roughly 46% occurring once. The sample taken for sequencing was peripheral blood or thyroid tissue (not recorded which). These receptors all come from a woman aged 18-30 years with Graves' hyperthyroidism.

A single count supports this clonotype. The germline gene is not matched at one end of the junction; a read error may be the cause. The chain has TRBV19 and TRBJ1-3; TRBD1 agrees at 10 bases. The CDR3 loop spans 16 amino acids. From germline, CDR1 is LNHDA and CDR2 SQIVND (reference sequence). The DNA of the CDR3 is TGTGCCAGTAGAAATGGACAGGGGGGCACTGGAAGCACCATATATTTT. Its protein product is CASRNGQGGTGSTIYF.

This clonotype was seen only a few times. The gene calls are TRBV20-1 and TRBJ1-4; a possible D gene is TRBD1 (5 bases). V lost 1 base and J 4 bases, leaving 7 bases between the germline ends. The CDR3 runs 13 residues. Germline CDR1 and CDR2: DFQATT and SNEGSKA (reference sequence). The CDR3 is CSARGGLNEKLFF. The DNA for the CDR3 is TGCAGTGCTAGAGGGGGCCTTAATGAAAAACTGTTTTTT.

This chain joins TRBV29-1 and TRBJ2-1, with D possibly TRBD2 on 5 matching bases. CDR3 size: 11 residues. CDR1 and CDR2 (germline): SQVTM, ANQGSEA. Trimming stripped 4 bases from V and 13 bases from J, with 14 bases between. In nucleotides, the CDR3 is TGCAGCGTTGCGACGGACTGGATTCAGTTCTTC. Residues: CSVATDWIQFF.

The V gene is TRBV4-3, the J gene TRBJ2-1; 7 bases fit TRBD2. The CDR3 spans 15 residues. Germline loops: CDR1 LGHNA, CDR2 YSLEER. The J segment lost 10 bases and the V segment lost 1 base, leaving 10 bases of the junction unmatched. This chain's CDR3 is CASSQGSGRVWEQFF. In DNA, the CDR3 is TGCGCCAGCAGCCAAGGGAGTGGGAGGGTGTGGGAGCAGTTCTTC.

This chain connects TRBV27 to TRBJ1-6; 7 nucleotides line up with TRBD1. Germline V gene sequence: CDR1 MNHEY, CDR2 SMNVEV (reference sequence). V trimming: 2 bases; J trimming: 11 bases; junction bases outside the gene matches: 6. The CDR3 is 14 residues long. DNA of the CDR3: TGTGCCAGCAGTTTAATCACAGGGGCAGCACCCCTCCACTTT. Amino acid sequence: CASSLITGAAPLHF.